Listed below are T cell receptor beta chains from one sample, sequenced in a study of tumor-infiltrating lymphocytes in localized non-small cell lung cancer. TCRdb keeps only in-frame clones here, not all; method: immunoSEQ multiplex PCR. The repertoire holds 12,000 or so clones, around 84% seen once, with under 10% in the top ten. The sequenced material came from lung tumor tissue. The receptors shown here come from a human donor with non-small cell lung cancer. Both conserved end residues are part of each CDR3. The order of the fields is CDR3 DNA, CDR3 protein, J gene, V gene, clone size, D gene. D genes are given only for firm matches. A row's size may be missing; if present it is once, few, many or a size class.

TGTGCCAGTAGTATGCGTCTGGGACTGATCTCCTACGAGCAGTACTTC CASSMRLGLISYEQYF TRBJ2-7 TRBV19 once .
TGTGCCAGCAGCTTGGACAGGGGGCTGAATGAGCAGTTCTTC CASSLDRGLNEQFF TRBJ2-1 TRBV11-2 . TRBD1
TGTGCCAGCAGTGAAGATGAAGGGCAAGCTAATGAAAAACTGTTTTTT CASSEDEGQANEKLFF TRBJ1-4 TRBV6-1 . .
TGTGCCAGCAGTTCTAGGGCCGATGGGACCCAGTACTTC CASSSRADGTQYF TRBJ2-5 TRBV6-1 . .
TGTGCCAGCAGTCCATTTCCTCCGGGACTAGCGGGAACAGATACGCAGTATTTT CASSPFPPGLAGTDTQYF TRBJ2-3 TRBV27 . TRBD2
TGTGCCAGCAGCTCGTATTGGGATACGCAGTATTTT CASSSYWDTQYF TRBJ2-3 TRBV11-2 medium-sized .
TGCGCCAGCAGCTTGGATGACAGCAGTTATGGCTACACCTTC CASSLDDSSYGYTF TRBJ1-2 TRBV5-1 . .
TGTGCCAGCAGCTCCGTTACGGGACAACAAGAGACCCAGTACTTC CASSSVTGQQETQYF TRBJ2-5 TRBV7-9 . .
TGTGCCAGCAGCTCCCTCTGGGACGGACACTCCTACAATGAGCAGTTCTTC CASSSLWDGHSYNEQFF TRBJ2-1 TRBV7-2 . .
TGTGCCAGCAGCTTTCCGACTAGCGGGGAAACCAATGAGCAGTTCTTC CASSFPTSGETNEQFF TRBJ2-1 TRBV11-2 . TRBD2
TGCAGCGTTCAGGGCACAGATACGCAGTATTTT CSVQGTDTQYF TRBJ2-3 TRBV29-1 . .
TGTGCCAGCAGCAACGGGGCTGTGGGAGGGAACATTCAGTACTTC CASSNGAVGGNIQYF TRBJ2-4 TRBV28 . TRBD2
TGCGCCAGCAGCTTGTTCCAGGGGAACACTGAAGCTTTCTTT CASSLFQGNTEAFF TRBJ1-1 TRBV5-1 . .
TGTGCCATCAGCCAAGGACAAGTTCAGCCCCAGCATTTT CAISQGQVQPQHF TRBJ1-5 TRBV10-3 . .
TGTGCCAGCAGTGCCGGACAGGGCTCAATCTATGGCTACACCTTC CASSAGQGSIYGYTF TRBJ1-2 TRBV6-1 . TRBD1
TGTGCCAGTAGTCAGGACGGCTCTGGGGCCAACGTCCTGACTTTC CASSQDGSGANVLTF TRBJ2-6 TRBV19 . .
TGTGCCAGTAGGGACCCCGTTGGCTACACCTTC CASRDPVGYTF TRBJ1-2 TRBV6-6 large .
TGTGCCTGGAGGGGAGTAGGTAGCAATCAGCCCCAGCATTTT CAWRGVGSNQPQHF TRBJ1-5 TRBV30 . .
TGTGCCAGCAGCGAAGGGGGGACAGGATCATACAATGAGCAGTTCTTC CASSEGGTGSYNEQFF TRBJ2-1 TRBV9 . TRBD1
TGTGCCAGCAGCCCGGGACAGAACACCGGGGAGCTGTTTTTT CASSPGQNTGELFF TRBJ2-2 TRBV2 . .
TGTGCCAGCAGTTCGTCAGCGGGCGGCACAGATACGCAGTATTTT CASSSSAGGTDTQYF TRBJ2-3 TRBV6-4 once .
TGCAGCGCCGTACCCGACAGGGTGTTGACTGAAGCTTTCTTT CSAVPDRVLTEAFF TRBJ1-1 TRBV29-1 . TRBD1
TGTGCCAGCAGTTCCGGACAGGGGCCAATCTCTGGGGCCAACGTCCTGACTTTC CASSSGQGPISGANVLTF TRBJ2-6 TRBV27 . TRBD1
TGTGCCAGCAGCTTACGGGCCCGGGACACTGGCACAGATACGCAGTATTTT CASSLRARDTGTDTQYF TRBJ2-3 TRBV7-9 . .
TGTGCCAGTAGTCAACTAGCGCACACAGATACGCAGTATTTT CASSQLAHTDTQYF TRBJ2-3 TRBV19 . TRBD2
TGCGCCAGCAGACACAGCGCGAACACCGGGGAGCTGTTTTTT CASRHSANTGELFF TRBJ2-2 TRBV5-1 . .
TGTGCCAGCAGCTTAGCAGGACTAGCGGGAGAGATCTCCTACAATGAGCAGTTCTTC CASSLAGLAGEISYNEQFF TRBJ2-1 TRBV7-6 . TRBD2
TGCGCCAGCAGCCACGGATGGATGAAAGACGAGCAGTACTTC CASSHGWMKDEQYF TRBJ2-7 TRBV4-1 . .
TGTGCCAGCAGTCCCAGGGTTCACGAGCAGTACTTC CASSPRVHEQYF TRBJ2-7 TRBV7-3 . .
TGTGCCAGCAGTTACTCGAGTATAGGGGGCACCGACTTT CASSYSSIGGTDF TRBJ1-5 TRBV6-6 . TRBD1
TGTGCCAGCAGCACAGGGGGAAACACCATATATTTT CASSTGGNTIYF TRBJ1-3 TRBV6-5 once .
TGTGCCAGCAGCCAAGAAAGTGGGGGGGCGGGGATAGCCAAAAACATTCAGTACTTC CASSQESGGAGIAKNIQYF TRBJ2-4 TRBV4-2 . .
TGTGCCTGGAGTGCCCCTCGGACAGGGACCTACGAGCAGTACTTC CAWSAPRTGTYEQYF TRBJ2-7 TRBV30 . TRBD1
TGTGCCAGCAGCCCACCACGGGCCCCGGGTACAGATACGCAGTATTTT CASSPPRAPGTDTQYF TRBJ2-3 TRBV7-9 . .
TGTGCCAGCAGCCAAGATATTGGGAGAGGGGAGCTGTTTTTT CASSQDIGRGELFF TRBJ2-2 TRBV14 once .
TGTGCCACGGGACTGGATCCTTCCTACGAGCAGTACTTC CATGLDPSYEQYF TRBJ2-7 TRBV6-6 . .
TGTGCCAGCAGTTACGCGGGACTCACAGATACGCAGTATTTT CASSYAGLTDTQYF TRBJ2-3 TRBV6-5 . .
TGTGCCAGCACCCTGGCAGGCGATCTTGGCGGTCAGCCCCAGCATTTT CASTLAGDLGGQPQHF TRBJ1-5 TRBV5-6 . .
TGTGCCAGCAGTTCCGGGCCCACCTACGAGCAGTACTTC CASSSGPTYEQYF TRBJ2-7 TRBV28 . .
TGTGCCAGCAGTGATCCCCTAGCGGCGGAGACCCAGTACTTC CASSDPLAAETQYF TRBJ2-5 TRBV6-1 few TRBD2
TGCGCCAGCAGCCAAATGGGGTTTAGCACAGATACGCAGTATTTT CASSQMGFSTDTQYF TRBJ2-3 TRBV4-1 . .
TGTGCCAGCAGCGTATCCCCTAGCTCGGACGAGCAGTACTTC CASSVSPSSDEQYF TRBJ2-7 TRBV28 . .
TGTGCCAGCAGTGAGTCTAGCGGGGTGGCAGATACGCAGTATTTT CASSESSGVADTQYF TRBJ2-3 TRBV2 few TRBD2
TGTGCCAGCAGCGTCAGTAGACTCCTGTTCTCCTACAATGAGCAGTTCTTC CASSVSRLLFSYNEQFF TRBJ2-1 TRBV2 . .
TGTGCCAGTAGAGCCCGGGGGGACGTCCTGACTTTC CASRARGDVLTF TRBJ2-6 TRBV19 . TRBD2
TGTGCCAGCAGAGAGACCCGGAACGGCGGCAAAAACATTCAGTACTTC CASRETRNGGKNIQYF TRBJ2-4 TRBV2 . .
TGTGCCAGCAGTTTCAAGAGGGGCGGAGGGGTTGGCTACACCTTC CASSFKRGGGVGYTF TRBJ1-2 TRBV27 . .
TGTGCCAGCAGCCATGTAACCGGGGAGCTGTTTTTT CASSHVTGELFF TRBJ2-2 TRBV2 . .
TGCGCCAGCAGCCAAGAGGGGGAAATAGGTCGGGGTGAGCAGTTCTTC CASSQEGEIGRGEQFF TRBJ2-1 TRBV4-1 . .
TGTGCCAGCAGGGGACCGGCCGCGGGAGAGCAGTACTTC CASRGPAAGEQYF TRBJ2-7 TRBV28 . .
TGTGCCAGCAGTGATGGGGGAAGGGATACGCAGTATTTT CASSDGGRDTQYF TRBJ2-3 TRBV6-1 . .
TGCGCCAGCAGCTTGTCGGGAACGGGGACAGATACGCAGTATTTT CASSLSGTGTDTQYF TRBJ2-3 TRBV5-1 . .
TGTGCCAGCAGGGAGGATGAAAAACTGTTTTTT CASREDEKLFF TRBJ1-4 TRBV28 . .
TGTGCCAGCAGCTTAGAGGGGAACACTGAAGCTTTCTTT CASSLEGNTEAFF TRBJ1-1 TRBV7-9 . .
TGTGCCTGGGCCCTAGGACTGTCTGACGGGCAGTACTTC CAWALGLSDGQYF TRBJ2-7 TRBV30 . .
TGTGCCTGGAGGGGGGAGGGAGATCAGCCCCAGCATTTT CAWRGEGDQPQHF TRBJ1-5 TRBV30 . .
TGTGCCAGCAGCATGGGGGAATTCACTGAAGCTTTCTTT CASSMGEFTEAFF TRBJ1-1 TRBV6-4 once .
TGTGCCAGCAGCTTAGAGCGTGGGGGCAGGGGCGAGCAGTACTTC CASSLERGGRGEQYF TRBJ2-7 TRBV7-9 once .
TGTGCCAGCAGCGTAGGGGACAGGTCCTACAATGAGCAGTTCTTC CASSVGDRSYNEQFF TRBJ2-1 TRBV9 . TRBD1
TGTGCCAGCAGTTCTTTACCAGGGCGGAATGAGCAGTTCTTC CASSSLPGRNEQFF TRBJ2-1 TRBV27 . .